This T cell receptor beta chain comes out of a study of persistence of HIV-infected CD4 T cells. Study as a whole: Isolated cells were CMV- and HIV-1 Gag-responding CD4+ T cells.

Sequencing used immunoSEQ version 4 in survey mode. The repertoire was sequenced with immunoSEQ multiplex PCR; TCRdb's copy has only in-frame clones and lacks some. In the table there are approximately 35,000 clones, approximately 85% of which are singletons. Stimulation used about 9.2 ug/mL lysate from CMV-infected fibroblasts. Sorted nonresponding memory CD4+ T cells were CD40L-negative, CD69-negative, CD45RO-high. These HIV-1-infected adults initiated suppressive ART in chronic infection. Plasma HIV-1 RNA stayed below 50 copies/mL for at least 4 years. CDR3 size: 11 residues. Trimming cost V 5 bases and J 1 base, with 2 bases left between them. The germline V gene has CDR1 LNHDA and CDR2 SQIVND (reference sequence). This clone showed up just a few times. Antigen unknown.

This clonotype was sampled from an adult man with HIV who was CMV-seropositive. Source: CD4+ T cells sorted from PBMCs after approximately 19-hour stimulation, taken from a patient who received antiretroviral therapy. The rearrangement uses TRBV19 and TRBJ1-2; D remains ambiguous. In DNA form, the CDR3 reads TGTGCCAGTAGTCTTAACTATGGCTACACCTTC. Translation: CASSLNYGYTF.